This T cell receptor (beta chain) was captured by sequencing in a study of Ad26.COV2.S vaccination and SARS-CoV-2 variants. This clone was seen just once. Treatment of the sample: some 20 received Ad26.COV2.S at low or high dose, single or two shots; 5 received placebo; per-sample allocation not given. Vaccine and placebo recipients were sampled on day 63 after the first injection. Generated by immunoSEQ multiplex PCR, the TCRdb table keeps only in-frame clones and is missing some. The sample carries roughly 700,000 clones, roughly 90% recorded once. The source was peripheral blood, collected in a trial of Ad26.COV2.S vaccine versus placebo. The TCR sequence derives from a person between 18 and 65 years old who received the Ad26.COV2.S COVID-19 vaccine or a placebo.

CDR3 amino acids: CASSFSENYEQYF. For the CDR3, the DNA is TGCGCCAGCAGCTTTTCTGAAAACTACGAGCAGTACTTC. V gene TRBV5-1 combines with J gene TRBJ2-7; unclear D gene. Per germline, CDR1 SGHRS and CDR2 YFSETQ. Trimming cost V 2 bases and J 3 bases, with 9 bases left between them. The CDR3 contains 13 residues.